A selection of T cell receptor beta chains follows, all from one sample in a study of PD-1 blockade in mismatch repair-deficient tumors. The method was immunoSEQ multiplex PCR; TCRdb's version includes in-frame clones alone and lacks a portion of them. This table has just under 65,000 clones, approximately 88% appearing once. The sequencing used peripheral blood, collected 52 weeks after starting pembrolizumab. These receptors originate from an adult with mismatch repair-deficient cancer. The CDR3 runs from the conserved cysteine through the conserved F or W. The D gene is left open where the match is weak. Only some rows state a clone size, as once, few, many or a class for expanded clones.

CDR3 length	J gene	V gene	D gene	clone size	CDR3 DNA	CDR3 protein
13	TRBJ2-1	TRBV27	TRBD1	.	TGTGCCAGCAGTGTTACAGGGGTCAATGAGCAGTTCTTC	CASSVTGVNEQFF
16	TRBJ1-2	TRBV5-1	TRBD1	.	TGCGCCAGCAGCTTTGAGGTGTCGAGGGGGCCCTATGGCTACACCTTC	CASSFEVSRGPYGYTF
14	TRBJ2-5	TRBV2	.	.	TGTGCCAGCAGGGACTCTAGGTTCCAAGAGACCCAGTACTTC	CASRDSRFQETQYF
17	TRBJ2-1	TRBV5-1	.	.	TGCGCCAGCAGCTTGTTCGAAGCGGATAGCCCCTACAATGAGCAGTTCTTC	CASSLFEADSPYNEQFF
15	TRBJ2-7	TRBV4-3	TRBD1	few	TGCGCCAGCAGCCACGAGCGGACAGGTTGGTACGAGCAGTACTTC	CASSHERTGWYEQYF
13	TRBJ2-1	TRBV6-4	.	.	TGTGCCAGCAGCCAACAAACCGGGACATGGCAGTTCTTC	CASSQQTGTWQFF
14	TRBJ1-3	TRBV7-2	.	once	TGTGCCAGCAGCGCCTCGGGCTCTGGAAACACCATATATTTT	CASSASGSGNTIYF
13	TRBJ2-7	TRBV27	.	.	TGTGCCAGCAGTTTAAGGGGGGGATACGAGCAGTACTTC	CASSLRGGYEQYF
17	TRBJ2-3	TRBV4-3	.	.	TGCGCCAGCAGCCCAAACGCACAGGGTAATACCGCAGATACGCAATATTTT	CASSPNAQGNTADTQYF
13	TRBJ2-7	TRBV5-4	.	.	TGTGCCAGCAGCGACCGGACATCCTACGAGCAGTACTTC	CASSDRTSYEQYF
15	TRBJ2-3	TRBV19	.	.	TGTGCCAGTAGTACCACCGGGACTTCCACAGATACGCAGTATTTT	CASSTTGTSTDTQYF
15	TRBJ1-3	TRBV11-2	.	.	TGTGCCAGCAGCTCGGGACACAGCTCTGGAAACACCATATATTTT	CASSSGHSSGNTIYF
19	TRBJ2-1	TRBV9	TRBD1	.	TGTGCCAGCAGCAAAACCACAGGGGGCCTAGTACAACCGTTCAATGAGCAGTTCTTC	CASSKTTGGLVQPFNEQFF
13	TRBJ2-1	TRBV7-9	.	.	TGTGCCAGCACCAGGGTCGGGGGCGATGAGCAGTTCTTC	CASTRVGGDEQFF
14	TRBJ1-1	TRBV11-3	.	.	TGTGCCAGCAGCGAGAGACGGATGAACACTGAAGCTTTCTTT	CASSERRMNTEAFF
12	TRBJ1-1	TRBV30	.	.	TGTGCCTGGAGACGGGGGAACACTGAAGCTTTCTTT	CAWRRGNTEAFF
12	TRBJ2-7	TRBV13	.	.	TGTGCCAGCAGCCAAGAGGGTTACGAGCAGTACTTC	CASSQEGYEQYF
16	TRBJ2-7	TRBV4-2	.	.	TGTGCCAGCAGCCAAGATTGGGGCCTGATTTCCTACGAGCAGTACTTC	CASSQDWGLISYEQYF
13	TRBJ2-1	TRBV19	.	.	TGTGCCAGTAGTATAGTTGGCGACGGTGAGCAGTTCTTC	CASSIVGDGEQFF
10	TRBJ2-7	TRBV7-8	.	.	TGTGCCAGCAGCTTAAGCGAGCAGTGCTTC	CASSLSEQCF
13	TRBJ1-2	TRBV14	.	.	TGTGCCAGCAGTCCGGACGTGAGGGGTGGCTACACCTTC	CASSPDVRGGYTF
12	TRBJ2-7	TRBV25-1	TRBD2	.	TGTGCCTCGGCTAGCGGAGCCTACGAGCAGTACTTC	CASASGAYEQYF
16	TRBJ2-4	TRBV18	TRBD1	.	TGTGCCAGCTCACCGCAGACAGGGGAAGAGAAAAACATTCAGTACTTC	CASSPQTGEEKNIQYF
15	TRBJ2-7	TRBV4-1	.	.	TGCGCCAGCAGCCAAGAGGAGGGTGGCTCCTACGAGCAGTACTTC	CASSQEEGGSYEQYF
13	TRBJ2-7	TRBV6-5	.	.	TGTGCCAGCAGTTCGGGACAAATCTACGAGCAGTACTTC	CASSSGQIYEQYF
13	TRBJ2-5	TRBV11-2	.	.	TGTGCCAGCAGCTTAGTGGCTGGCGAGACCCAGTACTTC	CASSLVAGETQYF
14	TRBJ2-7	TRBV7-9	.	.	TGTGCCAGCAGCACACCGTGGACAGTCCACGAGCAGTACTTC	CASSTPWTVHEQYF
14	TRBJ1-2	TRBV7-9	TRBD1	.	TGTGCCAGCAGCTCTGGACAGGTTACCTATGGCTACACCTTC	CASSSGQVTYGYTF
12	TRBJ2-2	TRBV6-5	.	.	TGTGCCAGCAGATACCTCACCGGGGAGCTGTTTTTT	CASRYLTGELFF
11	TRBJ2-7	TRBV20-1	.	.	TGCAGTGCAGCGCAGGGTTACGAGCAGTACTTC	CSAAQGYEQYF
16	TRBJ2-7	TRBV4-2	.	.	TGTGCCAGCAGCCAAGAATCCGGATACAACTCCTACGAGCAGTACTTC	CASSQESGYNSYEQYF
14	TRBJ1-2	TRBV10-2	TRBD1	.	TGCGCCAGCAGTGAAGGGACAGGGAACTATGGCTACACCTTC	CASSEGTGNYGYTF
13	TRBJ1-2	TRBV10-2	.	.	TGCGCCAGCAGTGTAGGGAATGGCTATGGCTACACCTTC	CASSVGNGYGYTF
14	TRBJ2-2	TRBV9	.	.	TGTGCCAGCAGCGTCTCTGGAGGCACCGGGGAGCTGTTTTTT	CASSVSGGTGELFF
17	TRBJ2-5	TRBV7-6	.	.	TGTGCCAGCAGCTTAGCCCTCGTTTCTAGAGGGGGGGAGACCCAGTACTTC	CASSLALVSRGGETQYF
16	TRBJ2-3	TRBV7-9	TRBD2	.	TGTGCCAGCAGCTCGCTAGCGGGAGCTTCCACAGATACGCAGTATTTT	CASSSLAGASTDTQYF
12	TRBJ1-1	TRBV28	.	.	TGTGCCAGCAGACCACAGGAACTCGAAGCTTTCTTT	CASRPQELEAFF
12	TRBJ1-2	TRBV28	.	.	TGTGCCAGCAGTTTCTCAAACTATGGCTACACCTTC	CASSFSNYGYTF
16	TRBJ2-1	TRBV2	TRBD2	.	TGTGCCAGCACCGACCCACTAGCGCCCCGGAGCAGGGAGCAGTTCTTC	CASTDPLAPRSREQFF
12	TRBJ2-7	TRBV30	.	.	TGTGCCTGTGAACAGGGTTCGTCCGAGCAGTACTTC	CACEQGSSEQYF
15	TRBJ2-7	TRBV13	TRBD1	.	TGTGCCAGCAGCGATCGGGACAGGGGGCTGGGCGAGCAGTACTTC	CASSDRDRGLGEQYF
14	TRBJ2-6	TRBV4-1	.	.	TGCGCCACGCAGATATACTCTGGGGCCAACGTCCTGACTTTC	CATQIYSGANVLTF
13	TRBJ1-4	TRBV6-6	TRBD1	.	TGTGCCAGCAGTGCCGGGACAGCTGAAAAACTGTTTTTT	CASSAGTAEKLFF
16	TRBJ1-5	TRBV7-8	.	.	TGTGCCAGCAGCTTAAGGCGGGACACAAGCAATCAGCCCCAGCATTTT	CASSLRRDTSNQPQHF
15	TRBJ2-7	TRBV12-5	TRBD2	.	TGTGCTAGTGCCCCAGGTTGGAGCGGGACCGCCCGGCAGTACTTC	CASAPGWSGTARQYF
14	TRBJ2-7	TRBV6-6	.	.	TGTGCCAGCAGAACCTTGGGGAGCTCCTACGAGCAGTACTTC	CASRTLGSSYEQYF
19	TRBJ2-3	TRBV15	.	.	TGTGCCACCAGCAGAGATTGGGGAGCAGACAGGTCTAGCACAGATACGCAGTATTTT	CATSRDWGADRSSTDTQYF
11	TRBJ1-1	TRBV13	.	.	TGTGCCAGCAGCCTTAGCACTGAAGCTTTCTTT	CASSLSTEAFF
14	TRBJ1-5	TRBV19	.	.	TGTGCCAGTAGTACCAGGAGTGCGGGGCAGCCCCAGCATTTT	CASSTRSAGQPQHF
15	TRBJ2-1	TRBV6-5	TRBD2	.	TGTGCCAGTGCACTTAGCGGGAGTTCCTACAATGAGCAGTTCTTC	CASALSGSSYNEQFF
18	TRBJ2-6	TRBV4-3	.	.	TGCGCCAGCAGCCAAGCCCGCTACAGGGCAGGTGGGGCCAACGTCCTGACTTTC	CASSQARYRAGGANVLTF
15	TRBJ1-1	TRBV11-2	.	once	TGTGCCAGCAGTCCATCCGGGGCTTGGAACACTGAAGCTTTCTTT	CASSPSGAWNTEAFF